The rows below give T cell receptor beta chains drawn from one sample of a study of cytomegalovirus exposure and HLA in healthy donors. Profiling relied on immunoSEQ multiplex PCR, and the TCRdb table lists in-frame clones only, not all of them. The sample shows 45,000 to 65,000 clones, over 75% of them seen only once. Sequenced input: PBMCs. Every receptor here comes from a man between 18 and 35 years old in good health and CMV-seronegative. Both conserved end residues are part of each CDR3. The order of the fields is J gene, clone size, D gene, V gene, CDR3 DNA, CDR3 protein. The D gene is left open where the match is weak. Clone size is stated in some rows and not others, as once, few, many or a class when expanded.

j_call: TRBJ1-2
clone_size: .
d_call: .
v_call: TRBV5-1
cdr3_nt: TGCGCCAGCAGCTTGGGACAGCTTGGCTATGGCTACACCTTC
cdr3_aa: CASSLGQLGYGYTF

j_call: TRBJ2-3
clone_size: .
d_call: TRBD2
v_call: TRBV5-4
cdr3_nt: TGTGCCAGCAGCGCGGGACTACGCACAGATACGCAGTATTTT
cdr3_aa: CASSAGLRTDTQYF

j_call: TRBJ2-3
clone_size: .
d_call: TRBD2
v_call: TRBV6-1
cdr3_nt: TGTGCCAGCAGTGAAGAATTGGGCGGGGGAGGCACAGATACGCAGTATTTT
cdr3_aa: CASSEELGGGGTDTQYF

j_call: TRBJ2-7
clone_size: .
d_call: .
v_call: TRBV5-4
cdr3_nt: TGTGCCAGCAGCCAGACAGGGACTTTCTACGAGCAGTACTTC
cdr3_aa: CASSQTGTFYEQYF

j_call: TRBJ2-7
clone_size: few
d_call: TRBD2
v_call: TRBV6-5
cdr3_nt: TGTGCCAGCAGTTGGACTAGCGGGAGCTCCTACGAGCAGTACTTC
cdr3_aa: CASSWTSGSSYEQYF

j_call: TRBJ1-5
clone_size: .
d_call: TRBD1
v_call: TRBV5-1
cdr3_nt: TGCGCCAGCAGCCTAGCGCCGACAGGGACCAGCAATCAGCCCCAGCATTTT
cdr3_aa: CASSLAPTGTSNQPQHF

j_call: TRBJ2-7
clone_size: .
d_call: .
v_call: TRBV18
cdr3_nt: TGTGCCAGCTCACCCCCGTACGGCTCCTACGAGCAGTACTTC
cdr3_aa: CASSPPYGSYEQYF

j_call: TRBJ2-1
clone_size: .
d_call: .
v_call: TRBV5-1
cdr3_nt: TGCGCCAGCAGCGTGCTAGATTACCTCTACAATGAGCAGTTCTTC
cdr3_aa: CASSVLDYLYNEQFF

j_call: TRBJ2-6
clone_size: .
d_call: .
v_call: TRBV15
cdr3_nt: TGTGCCACCAGCGACCTAGTCCCCCCCGCGGATACTGGGGCCAACGTCCTGACTTTC
cdr3_aa: CATSDLVPPADTGANVLTF

j_call: TRBJ2-3
clone_size: .
d_call: .
v_call: TRBV27
cdr3_nt: TGTGCCAGCAGTTTATCTAATCGGCAACGGGTTAGCACAGATACGCAGTATTTT
cdr3_aa: CASSLSNRQRVSTDTQYF

j_call: TRBJ1-1
clone_size: .
d_call: TRBD1
v_call: TRBV7-8
cdr3_nt: TGTGCCAGCAGCTTAATGCCAGGGGGCGCTGACACTGAAGCTTTCTTT
cdr3_aa: CASSLMPGGADTEAFF

j_call: TRBJ1-1
clone_size: .
d_call: .
v_call: TRBV19
cdr3_nt: TGTGCCAGTAGTTCACAGGTGAACACTGAAGCTTTCTTT
cdr3_aa: CASSSQVNTEAFF

j_call: TRBJ2-5
clone_size: .
d_call: TRBD1
v_call: TRBV28
cdr3_nt: TGTGCCAGCAGTGGCCCCGGGACAGGGGAGGAGACCCAGTACTTC
cdr3_aa: CASSGPGTGEETQYF

j_call: TRBJ2-1
clone_size: .
d_call: TRBD1
v_call: TRBV27
cdr3_nt: TGTGCCAGCAGTATAACAGGGGATGAGCAGTTCTTC
cdr3_aa: CASSITGDEQFF

j_call: TRBJ2-2
clone_size: .
d_call: .
v_call: TRBV6-5
cdr3_nt: TGTGCCTCCAGGCGGGTAGGCGCGAACACCGGGGAGCTGTTTTTT
cdr3_aa: CASRRVGANTGELFF

j_call: TRBJ2-2
clone_size: .
d_call: TRBD1
v_call: TRBV10-3
cdr3_nt: TGTGCCATCGGGGACAGTCCCACCGGGGAGCTGTTTTTT
cdr3_aa: CAIGDSPTGELFF

j_call: TRBJ1-5
clone_size: .
d_call: .
v_call: TRBV2
cdr3_nt: TGTGCCAGCAGTGAAGGCCCAACAGGGCGTAATCAGCCCCAGCATTTT
cdr3_aa: CASSEGPTGRNQPQHF

j_call: TRBJ2-4
clone_size: .
d_call: TRBD2
v_call: TRBV2
cdr3_nt: TGTGCCAGCAGTGCGGGGGGCATTCAGTACTTC
cdr3_aa: CASSAGGIQYF

j_call: TRBJ2-1
clone_size: .
d_call: TRBD2
v_call: TRBV28
cdr3_nt: TGTGCCAGCAGCCTCTCTAGCGGGAGGCTCCCCATTGAGCAGTTCTTC
cdr3_aa: CASSLSSGRLPIEQFF

j_call: TRBJ2-2
clone_size: .
d_call: TRBD1
v_call: TRBV15
cdr3_nt: TGTGCCACCAGCAGGGGACAGACGAACACCGGGGAGCTGTTTTTT
cdr3_aa: CATSRGQTNTGELFF

j_call: TRBJ2-7
clone_size: .
d_call: TRBD2
v_call: TRBV18
cdr3_nt: TGTGCCAGCTCACCGCCGGGACTAGCGGAGTACGAGCAGTACTTC
cdr3_aa: CASSPPGLAEYEQYF

j_call: TRBJ1-5
clone_size: few
d_call: .
v_call: TRBV2
cdr3_nt: TGTGCCAGCAGGGCAGGGGCTAGCAATCAGCCCCAGCATTTT
cdr3_aa: CASRAGASNQPQHF

j_call: TRBJ1-1
clone_size: .
d_call: .
v_call: TRBV4-1
cdr3_nt: TGCGCCAGCAGCCTCTACGAGGGAGGCGAGGGCACTGAAGCTTTCTTT
cdr3_aa: CASSLYEGGEGTEAFF